This record looks at one T cell receptor beta chain sequence and its context. At residue 10, the translated DNA and the protein in TCRdb do not agree; the protein given here is derived from the DNA. Mouse gene names and germline throughout. Read data end 3 residues before the CDR3 end; the end is taken from the germline J gene. The CDR3 extends over 13 amino acids. V shed 5 bases and J shed 4 bases, with 7 bases lying between them. Germline V lookup: CDR1 FNHDT, CDR2 SITEND (reference sequence). TCR sequencing used cDNA made by reverse transcription of extracted RNA. The data were produced by immunoSEQ multiplex PCR, yet TCRdb's version contains in-frame clones alone and is incomplete. The sample was found to contain about 19,000 clones, and every one recurs. These data are taken from a study of CD8+ T cells in alopecia areata. Scientists pooled cutaneous lymph node cells and sorted them on CD4, CD8alpha, NKG2D, NKG2ACE and other markers.

This receptor was identified in a C3H/HeJ mouse with alopecia areata. Strain MHC haplotype: H2-k. The sample comprised CD8+ T cells sorted from a lymph node. The chain carries TRBV19 and TRBJ1-6; no firm D call. TRBJ1-6 has ORF status, its function being uncertain. CDR3 sequence: CASRPDYNSPLYF. The DNA read from the CDR3 is TGTGCCAGCAGGCCTGATTATAATTCGCCC.